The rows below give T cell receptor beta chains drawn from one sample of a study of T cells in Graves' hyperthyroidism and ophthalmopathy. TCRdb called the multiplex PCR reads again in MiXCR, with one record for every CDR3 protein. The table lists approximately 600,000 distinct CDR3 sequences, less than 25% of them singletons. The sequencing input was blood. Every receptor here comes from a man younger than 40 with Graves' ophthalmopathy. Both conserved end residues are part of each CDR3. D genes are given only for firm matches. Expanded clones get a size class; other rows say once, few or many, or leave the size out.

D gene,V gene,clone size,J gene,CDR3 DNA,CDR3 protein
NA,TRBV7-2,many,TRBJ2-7,TGTGCCAGCAGCTTACAGGGCCAGACCTACGAGCAGTACTTC,CASSLQGQTYEQYF
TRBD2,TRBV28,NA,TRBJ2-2,TGTGCCAGCAGTTTATTGGTAGCGGGAGACACCGGGGAGCTGTTTTTT,CASSLLVAGDTGELFF
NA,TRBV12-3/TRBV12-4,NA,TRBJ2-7,TGTGCCAGCAGTTTGTTGGAGTTGGGGGAGCAGTACTTC,CASSLLELGEQYF
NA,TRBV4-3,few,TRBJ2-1,TGCGCCAGCAGCCAGGATGGGAATAGGTTGAATGAGCAGTTCTTC,CASSQDGNRLNEQFF
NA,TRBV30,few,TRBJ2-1,TGTGCCTGGAGTGTACAAAGTACGTTAGAGCAGTTCTTC,CAWSVQSTLEQFF
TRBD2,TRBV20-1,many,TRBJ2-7,TGCAGTGCTAGAGGGACTAGCGGGAGGTTCTCCTACGAGCAGTACTTC,CSARGTSGRFSYEQYF
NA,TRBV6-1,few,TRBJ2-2,TGTGCCAGCAGTGAAGCGCTTCGAGGGGCAGGGTCGAACACCGGGGAGCTGTTTTTT,CASSEALRGAGSNTGELFF
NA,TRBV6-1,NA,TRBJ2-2,TGTGCCAGCAGTGAAAAGTTAGCCGGGGAGCTGTTTTTT,CASSEKLAGELFF
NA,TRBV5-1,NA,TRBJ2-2,TGCGCCAGCGGGGGGCGCCGGGAAAAAGACACCGGGGAGCTGTTTTTT,CASGGRREKDTGELFF
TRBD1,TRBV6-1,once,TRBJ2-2,TGTGCCAGCAGCCCACAGGGGGCGATCACCGGGGAGCTGTTTTTT,CASSPQGAITGELFF
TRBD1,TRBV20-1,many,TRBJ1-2,TGCAGTGCTGTTTCAGGGGGCGGAAACTATGGCTACACCTTC,CSAVSGGGNYGYTF
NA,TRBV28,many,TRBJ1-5,TGTGCCAGCAGTTTCTTCCCACCTTATAGCAATCAGCCCCAGCATTTT,CASSFFPPYSNQPQHF
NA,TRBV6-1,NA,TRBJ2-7,TGTGCCAGCAGGCCGGGCCATTCCTACGAGCAGTACTTC,CASRPGHSYEQYF
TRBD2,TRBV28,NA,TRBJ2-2,TGTGCCAGCAGTTCGGGACGGGGGGTCACCGGGGAGCTGTTTTTT,CASSSGRGVTGELFF
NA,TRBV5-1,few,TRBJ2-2,TGCGCCAGCAGTAAATTGAGCACCGGGGAGCTGTTTTTT,CASSKLSTGELFF
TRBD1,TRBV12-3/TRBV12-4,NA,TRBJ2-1,TGTGCCAGCGATGCCCCGGGACAGGGGGCTTATAATGAGCAGTTCTTC,CASDAPGQGAYNEQFF
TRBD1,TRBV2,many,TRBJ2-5,TGTGCCAGCAGCCCGGGACAGTTGAGGGCCCAAGAGACCCAGTACTTC,CASSPGQLRAQETQYF
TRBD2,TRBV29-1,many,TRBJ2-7,TGCAGCGCCTCGTCGGGAGCGGGAGGGCCCTACGAGCAGTACTTC,CSASSGAGGPYEQYF
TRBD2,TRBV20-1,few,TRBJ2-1,TGCAGTGCTAGAGATCTTGACCGCGGGAGTTATCGTGAGCAGTTCTTC,CSARDLDRGSYREQFF
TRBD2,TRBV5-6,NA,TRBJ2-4,TGTGCCAGCAGCTTGGTAGCGGGAGGGCCGGGTAACATTCAGTACTTC,CASSLVAGGPGNIQYF
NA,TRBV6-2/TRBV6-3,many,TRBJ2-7,TGTGCCAGCAGTTACCCCAGGAGGTCCGGGGGAGAGCAGTACTTC,CASSYPRRSGGEQYF
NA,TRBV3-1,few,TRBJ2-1,TGTGCCACTACTAGCCTCCATGAGCAGTTCTTC,CATTSLHEQFF
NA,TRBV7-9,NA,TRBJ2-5,TGTGCCAGCAGCTTAGCGGCACCTGAGACCCAGTACTTC,CASSLAAPETQYF
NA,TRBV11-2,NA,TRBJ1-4,TGTGCCAGCAGCTTAGAAATTTGGCAAGTTGGTGAAAAACTGTTTTTT,CASSLEIWQVGEKLFF